The clone carrying this TCR beta chain was recorded once. Profiling relied on immunoSEQ multiplex PCR, and the TCRdb table lists in-frame clones only, not all of them. The sample carries 35,000 to 45,000 clones, less than 90% recorded once. This sample is drawn from a study of control samples from healthy donors and cancer patients. The V and J ends lost 5 bases and 5 bases respectively, with 12 bases between them. The CDR3 totals 14 residues. Germline V gene sequence: CDR1 SNHLY, CDR2 FYNNEI. This rearrangement joins TRBV2 to TRBJ1-4, with unresolved D. The sequenced material came from blood. This TCR was sampled from a man in his 60s in good health. The CDR3 nucleotides read TGTGCCAGCAGTAGCGGCTCCTACAATGAAAAACTGTTTTTT. This codes for CASSSGSYNEKLFF.